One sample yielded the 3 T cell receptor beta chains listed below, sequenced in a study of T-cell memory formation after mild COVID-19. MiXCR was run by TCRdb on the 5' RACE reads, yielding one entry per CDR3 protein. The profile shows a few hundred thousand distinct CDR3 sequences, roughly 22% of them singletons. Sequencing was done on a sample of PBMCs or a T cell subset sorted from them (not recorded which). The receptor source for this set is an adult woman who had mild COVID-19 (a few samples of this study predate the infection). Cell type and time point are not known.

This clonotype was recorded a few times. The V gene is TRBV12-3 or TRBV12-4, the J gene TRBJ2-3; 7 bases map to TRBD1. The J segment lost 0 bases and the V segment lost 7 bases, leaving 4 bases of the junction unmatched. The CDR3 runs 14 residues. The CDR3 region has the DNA TGTGCCAGCAATACAGGGGCTAGCACAGATACGCAGTATTTT. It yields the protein CASNTGASTDTQYF.

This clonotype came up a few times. CDR3 coding DNA: TGTGCCAGCAGCTTAACCGGGACAGTTGCTTTCTTT. Its protein is CASSLTGTVAFF. This chain connects TRBV7-9 to TRBJ1-1, with 7 bases identical to TRBD1. Germline values: CDR1 SEHNR, CDR2 FQNEAQ (reference sequence). V was clipped by 2 bases and J by 11 bases; unmatched bases: 5. The CDR3 spans 12 residues.

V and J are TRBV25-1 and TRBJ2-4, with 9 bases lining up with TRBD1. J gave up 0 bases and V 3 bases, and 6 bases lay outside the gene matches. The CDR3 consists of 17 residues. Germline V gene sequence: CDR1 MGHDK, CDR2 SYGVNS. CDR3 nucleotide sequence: TGTGCCAGCAGTGAGTCCGGGACAGGGCTAGCCAAAAACATTCAGTACTTC. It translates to CASSESGTGLAKNIQYF.